This TCR beta chain was identified during a study of cytomegalovirus exposure and HLA in healthy donors. Study outcomes and limitations: Reportedly, TCR beta sequences accurately predicted HLA-A and HLA-B alleles in most subjects.

Each donor was healthy, and each was a bone marrow donor. Researchers ran the PCR with 60 Vbeta and 13 Jbeta primers. The table came from immunoSEQ multiplex PCR; TCRdb's copy has only in-frame clones and leaves some out. The sample carries under 170,000 clones, around 74% recorded once. V was trimmed by 11 bases and J by 4 bases, leaving 17 bases between them. Per germline, CDR1 SNHLY and CDR2 FYNNEI. The CDR3 is 13 amino acids. As regards this clone: The antigen is not known.

The sequence was collected from a man aged 45 to 65 in good health and CMV-seropositive. The sample taken for sequencing was PBMCs. The J gene is TRBJ2-5, the V gene TRBV2; D ambiguous. The CDR3 bases are TGTGCCGGTTCGTCCCAGTTTCTAGAGACCCAGTACTTC. This encodes CAGSSQFLETQYF.